This TCR beta chain was identified during a study of shared clonotypes between healthy human individuals. Study-wide background: Per donor, three plates held CD4 naive cells, three held CD4 memory, two held CD8 naive and one held CD8 memory. Broader study findings: It was observed that 5% to 6% of naive CD4 clonotypes were shared across a few donors. Compared with clonotypes that all four donors shared, non-shared clonotypes had lower generation probabilities.

Germline values: CDR1 MNHEY, CDR2 SVGAGI. V shed 6 bases and J 7 bases; nucleotides not matched to a gene: 11. This CDR3 is 14 amino acids long. The authors ran the assay at deep level. TCRdb's table, derived via immunoSEQ multiplex PCR, lists solely in-frame clones and lacks some. The data show approximately 1.1 million clones, with approximately 80% seen just once and approximately 0.52% held by the top ten. In its sample, this clone was seen a few times. Its specificity is not known. The chain combines TRBV6-5 with TRBJ2-7; TRBD1 agrees at 8 bases. The source of this sequence is a man between 18 and 35 years old in good health. Some clones in this sample may be carry-over from other donors' samples. Sequenced: memory CD4+ T cells from PBMCs. The subset here: CD45RA-negative fraction. The CDR3 reads CASSYRGQALEQYF. The CDR3 DNA reads TGTGCCAGCAGCTACAGGGGACAGGCCCTGGAGCAGTACTTC.